These T cell receptor beta chains were read from a single sample in a study of blood T cells in healthy people across ages. TCRdb analysed the 5' RACE reads with MiXCR anew, one entry per CDR3 protein. The table lists roughly 930,000 distinct CDR3 sequences, about 48% of them singletons. Material for sequencing was blood. The source of these receptors is a man in his thirties or forties in good health. CDR3s leave out the opening cysteine and the closing phenylalanine or tryptophan.

TRBJ2-3 | TRBV20-1 | SARVAGSTDTQY
TRBJ2-1 | TRBV28 | AISLGIHYEQF
NA | TRBV14 | ASRQSGLGTQY
NA | TRBV4-1 | ASSQAVTGVPYEQY
TRBJ2-3 | TRBV6-5 | ASSYSNRETDTQY
TRBJ2-7 | TRBV3-1 | ASSPDRAHEQY
TRBJ2-1 | TRBV18 | ASSSIPGQGYNEQF
TRBJ2-1 | TRBV5-6 | ASSLRTSGDYNEQF
TRBJ2-1 | TRBV4-3 | ASSQERQNGQF
TRBJ1-1 | TRBV12-3/TRBV12-4 | ASSPPEWNTEAF
TRBJ2-5 | TRBV4-3 | ASSQGRHWGEQY
TRBJ1-2 | TRBV29-1 | SVALTGTNYGYT
TRBJ1-2 | TRBV5-1 | ARTGEYGYT
TRBJ2-7 | TRBV27 | ASSFETGGSYEQY
TRBJ1-5 | TRBV20-1 | SARDHLGAAINQPQH
TRBJ2-7 | TRBV12-3/TRBV12-4 | ASKTPWGEQY
TRBJ2-7 | TRBV28 | ASNDQGVYEQY
TRBJ2-3 | TRBV29-1 | SVGHLVGTQY
TRBJ2-5 | TRBV10-3 | AISDTASGGQETQY
TRBJ2-1 | TRBV20-1 | SARRRIFSSYNERF
TRBJ2-5 | TRBV6-2/TRBV6-3 | ASSYSSSDWYQETQY
TRBJ1-5 | TRBV20-1 | SAREGGADVGPQH
TRBJ2-1 | TRBV7-6 | ASSLNPGGEDEQF
TRBJ1-5 | TRBV10-3 | AKRTGGDSNQPQH
TRBJ1-4 | TRBV11-2 | ASSTTAVEKLF
TRBJ2-5 | TRBV3-1 | ASTSGLATYNEQY
TRBJ1-5 | TRBV2 | ASRVTGGDNQPQH
TRBJ1-1 | TRBV11-3 | ASTHGTGMGNTEAF
TRBJ2-7 | TRBV27 | ASSWDRGYEQY
TRBJ1-1 | TRBV20-1 | SVNRELSEAF
TRBJ2-1 | TRBV4-3 | ASSQENSGGASEQF
TRBJ2-4 | TRBV3-1 | ASSQGTSGGINIQY
TRBJ2-7 | TRBV29-1 | SGSVSYEQY
TRBJ2-3 | TRBV7-2 | ASGDLHTQY
TRBJ1-2 | TRBV21-1 | ASHGRGRRDWNGYT
NA | TRBV6-1 | ASSTGDGVHEQY
TRBJ1-1 | TRBV7-3 | ASSSDSHTEAF
TRBJ1-6 | TRBV20-1 | SALETDANSPLH
TRBJ2-3 | TRBV7-2 | ASSTLAGGSTDTQY
TRBJ2-4 | TRBV30 | AWSFRGHIQY